This TCR beta chain appears in the sequencing data of a study of blood T cell repertoires in COVID-19. About the study: Donors in the United States, Italy and Spain gave samples during acute or convalescent COVID-19.

Germline V gives CDR1 LGHNA, CDR2 YSLEER. The V end was cut by 0 bases, the J end by 0 bases, with 18 bases between. This CDR3 spans 20 amino acids. Only in-frame clones appear in the TCRdb table, and some are missing; sequencing was by immunoSEQ multiplex PCR. Seen here are tens of thousands of clones, approximately 80% observed once, and the top ten hold around 10%. Sequencing input: peripheral blood. The chain uses TRBV4-3 and TRBJ2-6; D gene unclear. This receptor was taken from a woman between 70 and 85 years old with acute or convalescent COVID-19. CDR3 amino acids: CASSQETALVTVSGANVLTF. The CDR3 coding sequence is TGCGCCAGCAGCCAAGAAACGGCGTTAGTCACAGTCTCTGGGGCCAACGTCCTGACTTTC.